The sequence of this TCR beta chain was determined in a study of technical replicates of blood from a handful of donors. Germline CDR1 is SEHNR and CDR2 is FQNEAQ (reference sequence). This CDR3 spans 11 amino acids. Trimming cost V 2 bases and J 6 bases, with 5 bases left between them. TCRdb keeps only in-frame clones here, not all; method: immunoSEQ multiplex PCR. Of about 100,000 clones in the sample, almost 96% were seen once. Sequences were obtained from T cells isolated from PBMCs. This TCR was sampled from a human donor in good health. The genes are TRBV7-9 and TRBJ2-7; the D gene is possibly TRBD2 (5 bases). The CDR3 DNA follows: TGTGCCAGCAGCTTACGGGGCGAGCAGTACTTC. The encoded protein is CASSLRGEQYF. Drawing the rest from reference TRBV7-9 and TRBJ2-7, the complete variable domain is DTGVSQNPRHKITKRGQNVTFRCDPISEHNRLYWYRQTLGQGPEFLTYFQNEAQLEKSRLLSDRFSAERPKGSFSTLEIQRTEQGDSAMYLCASSLRGEQYFGPGTRLTVT.